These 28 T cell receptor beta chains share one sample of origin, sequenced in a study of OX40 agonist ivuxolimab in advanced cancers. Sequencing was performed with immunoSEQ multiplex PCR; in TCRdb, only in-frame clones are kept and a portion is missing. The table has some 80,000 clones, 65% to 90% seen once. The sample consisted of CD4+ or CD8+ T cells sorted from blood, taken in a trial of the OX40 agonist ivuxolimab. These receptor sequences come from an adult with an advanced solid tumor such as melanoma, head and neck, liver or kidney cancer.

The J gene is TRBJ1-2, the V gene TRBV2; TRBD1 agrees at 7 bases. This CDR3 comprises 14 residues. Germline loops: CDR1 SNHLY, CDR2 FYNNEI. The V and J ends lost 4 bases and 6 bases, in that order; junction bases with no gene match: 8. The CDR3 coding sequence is TGTGCCAGCAGTGGAGCCAGACAGGGTAATGGCTACACCTTC. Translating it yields CASSGARQGNGYTF.

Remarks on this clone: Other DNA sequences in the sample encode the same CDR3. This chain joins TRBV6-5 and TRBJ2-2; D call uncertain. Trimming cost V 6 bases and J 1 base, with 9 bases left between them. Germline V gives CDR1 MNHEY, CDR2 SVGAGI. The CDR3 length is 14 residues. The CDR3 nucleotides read TGTGCCAGCAGCAGACAAGGGAACACCGGGGAGCTGTTTTTT. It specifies CASSRQGNTGELFF.

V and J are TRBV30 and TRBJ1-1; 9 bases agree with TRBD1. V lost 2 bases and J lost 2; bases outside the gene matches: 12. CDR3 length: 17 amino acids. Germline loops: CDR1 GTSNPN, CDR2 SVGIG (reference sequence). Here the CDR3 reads CAWSPLQGAEGNTEAFF. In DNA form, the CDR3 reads TGTGCCTGGAGTCCGCTACAGGGGGCAGAGGGAAACACTGAAGCTTTCTTT. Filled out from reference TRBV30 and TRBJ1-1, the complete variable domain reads SQTIHQWPATLVQPVGSPLSLECTVEGTSNPNLYWYRQAAGRGLQLLFYSVGIGQISSEVPQNLSASRPQDRQFILSSKKLLLSDSGFYLCAWSPLQGAEGNTEAFFGQGTRLTVV.

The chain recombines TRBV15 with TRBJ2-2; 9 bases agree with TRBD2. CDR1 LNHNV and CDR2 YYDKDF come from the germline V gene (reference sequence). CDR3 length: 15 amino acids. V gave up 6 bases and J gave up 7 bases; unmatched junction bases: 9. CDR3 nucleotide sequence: TGTGCCACCAGATGGGCTAGCGGGGATAGCGGGGAGCTGTTTTTT. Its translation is CATRWASGDSGELFF.

CDR3 protein: CASSQGQGDGYTF. The CDR3 coding sequence is TGCGCCAGCAGCCAAGGACAGGGGGATGGCTACACCTTC. The chain has TRBV4-1 and TRBJ1-2; 9 bases match TRBD1. Unmatched junction bases numbered 0, after V lost 1 base and J lost 6 bases. The V gene's germline CDR1 is MGHRA and CDR2 YSYEKL. The length of the CDR3 is 13 residues.

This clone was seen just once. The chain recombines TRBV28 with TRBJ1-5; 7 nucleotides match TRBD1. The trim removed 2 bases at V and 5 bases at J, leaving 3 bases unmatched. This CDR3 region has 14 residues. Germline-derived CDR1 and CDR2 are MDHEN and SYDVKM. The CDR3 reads CASSLLQGYQPQHF. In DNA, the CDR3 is TGTGCCAGCAGTTTACTACAGGGGTATCAGCCCCAGCATTTT.

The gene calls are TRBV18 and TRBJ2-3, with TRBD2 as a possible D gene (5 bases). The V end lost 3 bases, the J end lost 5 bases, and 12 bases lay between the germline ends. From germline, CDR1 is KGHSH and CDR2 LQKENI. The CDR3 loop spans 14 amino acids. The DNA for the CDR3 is TGTGCCAGCTCACCGGGTTTGGGGAGAGATACGCAGTATTTT. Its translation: CASSPGLGRDTQYF.

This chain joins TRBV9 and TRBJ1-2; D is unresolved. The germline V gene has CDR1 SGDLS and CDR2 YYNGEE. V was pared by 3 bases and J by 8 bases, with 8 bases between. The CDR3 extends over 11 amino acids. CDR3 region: CASSGMRGYTF. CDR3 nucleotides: TGTGCCAGCAGCGGGATGCGGGGCTACACCTTC.

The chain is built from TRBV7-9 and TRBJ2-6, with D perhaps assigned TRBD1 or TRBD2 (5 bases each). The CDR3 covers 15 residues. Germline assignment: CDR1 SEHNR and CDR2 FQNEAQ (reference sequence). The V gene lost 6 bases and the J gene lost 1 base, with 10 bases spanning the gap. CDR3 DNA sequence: TGTGCCAGCAGGCGAGAGGGGTCTGGGGCCAACGTCCTGACTTTC. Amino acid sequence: CASRREGSGANVLTF. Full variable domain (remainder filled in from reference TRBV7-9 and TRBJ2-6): DTGVSQNPRHKITKRGQNVTFRCDPISEHNRLYWYRQTLGQGPEFLTYFQNEAQLEKSRLLSDRFSAERPKGSFSTLEIQRTEQGDSAMYLCASRREGSGANVLTFGAGSRLTVL.

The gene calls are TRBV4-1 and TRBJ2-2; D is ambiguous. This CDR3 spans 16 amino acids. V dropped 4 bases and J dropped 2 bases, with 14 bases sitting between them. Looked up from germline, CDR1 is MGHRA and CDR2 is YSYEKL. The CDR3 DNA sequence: TGCGCCAGCAGCCGAGAGACTCCCCTAAACACCGGGGAGCTGTTTTTT. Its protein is CASSRETPLNTGELFF.

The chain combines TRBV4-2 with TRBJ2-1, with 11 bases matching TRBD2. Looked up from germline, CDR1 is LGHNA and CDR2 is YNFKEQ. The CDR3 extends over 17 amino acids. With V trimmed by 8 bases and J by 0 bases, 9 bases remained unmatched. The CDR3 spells CASRGLAAPNSYNEQFF. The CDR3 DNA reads TGTGCCAGCCGGGGACTAGCGGCTCCCAACTCCTACAATGAGCAGTTCTTC.

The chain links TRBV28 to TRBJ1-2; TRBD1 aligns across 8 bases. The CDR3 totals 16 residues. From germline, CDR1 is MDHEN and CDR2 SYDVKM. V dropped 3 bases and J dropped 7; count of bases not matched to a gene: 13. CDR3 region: CASSFRGRIWGGGYTF. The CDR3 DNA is TGTGCCAGCAGTTTCAGGGGGCGCATCTGGGGCGGTGGCTACACCTTC.

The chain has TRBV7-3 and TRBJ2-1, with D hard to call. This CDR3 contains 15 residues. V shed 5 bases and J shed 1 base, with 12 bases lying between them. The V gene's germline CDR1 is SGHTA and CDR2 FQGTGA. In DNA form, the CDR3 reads TGTGCCAGCAGCACACGACTGGGGTCCTACAATGAGCAGTTCTTC. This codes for CASSTRLGSYNEQFF.

The CDR3 bases are TGTGCCAGCAGCCTCACAGGGGTGAACGAGCAGTACTTC. Residues: CASSLTGVNEQYF. The chain links TRBV27 to TRBJ2-7, with 7 bases that match TRBD1. V lost 6 bases, J lost 5 bases, and 7 bases stayed unmatched. The CDR3 totals 13 residues. From germline, CDR1 is MNHEY and CDR2 SMNVEV (reference sequence).

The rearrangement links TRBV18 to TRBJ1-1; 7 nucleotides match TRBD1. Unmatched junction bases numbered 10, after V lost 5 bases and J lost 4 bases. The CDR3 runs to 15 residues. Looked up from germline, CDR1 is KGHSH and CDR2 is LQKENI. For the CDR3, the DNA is TGTGCCAGCTCAACCTACAGGGGACGAGGCACTGAAGCTTTCTTT. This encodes CASSTYRGRGTEAFF. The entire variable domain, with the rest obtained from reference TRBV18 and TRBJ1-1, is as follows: NAGVMQNPRHLVRRRGQEARLRCSPMKGHSHVYWYRQLPEEGLKFMVYLQKENIIDESGMPKERFSAEFPKEGPSILRIQQVVRGDSAAYFCASSTYRGRGTEAFFGQGTRLTVV.

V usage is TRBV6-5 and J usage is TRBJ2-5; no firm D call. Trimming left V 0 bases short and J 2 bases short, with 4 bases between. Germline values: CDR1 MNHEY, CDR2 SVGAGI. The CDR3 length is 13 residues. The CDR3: CASSYSVQETQYF. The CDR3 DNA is TGTGCCAGCAGTTACTCGGTACAAGAGACCCAGTACTTC.

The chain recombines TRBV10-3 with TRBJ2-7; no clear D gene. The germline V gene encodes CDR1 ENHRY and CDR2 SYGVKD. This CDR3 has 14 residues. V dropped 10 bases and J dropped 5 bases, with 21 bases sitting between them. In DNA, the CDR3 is TGTGCCACCGGACCGAAGGAACGTGACGACGAGCAGTACTTC. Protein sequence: CATGPKERDDEQYF.

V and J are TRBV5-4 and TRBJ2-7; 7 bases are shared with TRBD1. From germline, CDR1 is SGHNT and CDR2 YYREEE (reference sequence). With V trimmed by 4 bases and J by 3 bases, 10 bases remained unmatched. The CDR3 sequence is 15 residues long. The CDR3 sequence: CASSRTTGVIYEQYF. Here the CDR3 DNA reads TGTGCCAGCAGCCGTACAACAGGGGTCATCTACGAGCAGTACTTC.

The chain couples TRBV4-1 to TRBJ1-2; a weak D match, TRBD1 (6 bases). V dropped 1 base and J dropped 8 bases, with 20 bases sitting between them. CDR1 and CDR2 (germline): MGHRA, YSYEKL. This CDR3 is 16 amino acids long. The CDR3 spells CASSQGPGGGLWGYTF. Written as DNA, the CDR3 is TGCGCCAGCAGCCAAGGGCCTGGGGGGGGCCTCTGGGGCTACACCTTC.

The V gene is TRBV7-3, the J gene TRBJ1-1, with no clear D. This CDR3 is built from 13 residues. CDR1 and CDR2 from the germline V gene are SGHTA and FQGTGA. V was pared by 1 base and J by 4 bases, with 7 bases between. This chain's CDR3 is CASSLMVSTEAFF. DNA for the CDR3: TGTGCCAGCAGCTTAATGGTCAGCACTGAAGCTTTCTTT.

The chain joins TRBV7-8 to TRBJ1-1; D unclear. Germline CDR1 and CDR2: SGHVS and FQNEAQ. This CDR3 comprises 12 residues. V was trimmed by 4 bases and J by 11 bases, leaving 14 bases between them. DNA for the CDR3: TGTGCCAGCAGCTCCCATACGGGCCCGGCTTTCTTT. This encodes CASSSHTGPAFF.

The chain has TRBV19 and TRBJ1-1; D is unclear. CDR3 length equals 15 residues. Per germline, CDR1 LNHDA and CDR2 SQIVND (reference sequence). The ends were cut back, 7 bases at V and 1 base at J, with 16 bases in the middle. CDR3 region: CASTNLFGGNTEAFF. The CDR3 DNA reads TGTGCCAGTACCAACCTATTCGGAGGGAACACTGAAGCTTTCTTT.

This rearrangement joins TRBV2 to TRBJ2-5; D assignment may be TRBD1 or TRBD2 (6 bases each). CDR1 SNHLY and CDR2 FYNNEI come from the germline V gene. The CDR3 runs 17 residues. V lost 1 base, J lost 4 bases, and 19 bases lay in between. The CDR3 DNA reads TGTGCCAGCAGTGAAGGCTGGCCCCTCCGGGGGCCAGAGACCCAGTACTTC. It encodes CASSEGWPLRGPETQYF.

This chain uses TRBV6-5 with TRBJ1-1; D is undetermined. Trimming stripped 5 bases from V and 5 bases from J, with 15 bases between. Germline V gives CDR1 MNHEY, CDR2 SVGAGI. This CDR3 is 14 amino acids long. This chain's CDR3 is CASSHERRGTEAFF. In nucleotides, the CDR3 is TGTGCCAGCAGTCACGAGAGGCGAGGGACTGAAGCTTTCTTT.

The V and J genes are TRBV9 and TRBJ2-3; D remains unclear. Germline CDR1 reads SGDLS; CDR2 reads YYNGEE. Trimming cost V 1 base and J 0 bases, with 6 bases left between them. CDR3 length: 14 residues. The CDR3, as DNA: TGTGCCAGCAGCGTAAGGGCTAGCACAGATACGCAGTATTTT. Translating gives CASSVRASTDTQYF.

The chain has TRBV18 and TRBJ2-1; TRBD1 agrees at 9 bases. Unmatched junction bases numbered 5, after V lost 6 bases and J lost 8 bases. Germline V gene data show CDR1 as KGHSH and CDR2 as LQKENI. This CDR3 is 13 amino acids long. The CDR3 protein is CASSPGQGYEQFF. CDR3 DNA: TGTGCCAGCTCCCCAGGACAGGGGTATGAGCAGTTCTTC.

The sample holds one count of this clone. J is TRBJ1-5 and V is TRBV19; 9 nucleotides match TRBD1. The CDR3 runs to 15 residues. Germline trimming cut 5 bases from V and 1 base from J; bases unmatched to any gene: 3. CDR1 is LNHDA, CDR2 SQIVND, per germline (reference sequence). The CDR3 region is CASSVGQGSNQPQHF. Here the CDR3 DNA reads TGTGCCAGTAGTGTTGGACAGGGGAGCAATCAGCCCCAGCATTTT. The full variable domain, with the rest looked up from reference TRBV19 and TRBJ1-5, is DGGITQSPKYLFRKEGQNVTLSCEQNLNHDAMYWYRQDPGQGLRLIYYSQIVNDFQKGDIAEGYSVSREKKESFPLTVTSAQKNPTAFYLCASSVGQGSNQPQHFGDGTRLSIL.

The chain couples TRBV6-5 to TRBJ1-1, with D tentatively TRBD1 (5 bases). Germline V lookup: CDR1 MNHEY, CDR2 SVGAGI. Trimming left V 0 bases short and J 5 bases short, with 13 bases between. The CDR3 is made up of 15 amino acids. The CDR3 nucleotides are TGTGCCAGCAGTTACTCAGGGGCATTGGGGACTGAAGCTTTCTTT. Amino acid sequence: CASSYSGALGTEAFF.